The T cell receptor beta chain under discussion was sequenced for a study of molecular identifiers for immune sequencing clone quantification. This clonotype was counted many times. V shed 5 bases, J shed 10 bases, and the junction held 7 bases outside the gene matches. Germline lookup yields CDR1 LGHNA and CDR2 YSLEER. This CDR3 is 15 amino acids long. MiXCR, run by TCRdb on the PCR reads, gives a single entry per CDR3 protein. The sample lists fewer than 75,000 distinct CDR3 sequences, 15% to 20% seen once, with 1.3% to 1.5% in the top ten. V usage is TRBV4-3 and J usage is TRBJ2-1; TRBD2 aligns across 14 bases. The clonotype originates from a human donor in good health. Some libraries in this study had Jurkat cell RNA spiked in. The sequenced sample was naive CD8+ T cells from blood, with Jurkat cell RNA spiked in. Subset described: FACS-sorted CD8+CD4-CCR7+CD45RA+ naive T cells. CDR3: CASSYGLAGGQEQFF. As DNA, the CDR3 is TGCGCCAGCAGCTACGGACTAGCGGGAGGTCAGGAGCAGTTCTTC.